Below, 23 T cell receptor beta chains from the same sample are listed, as sequenced in a study of T cell responses to AZD1222 COVID-19 vaccine. Sequencing used immunoSEQ multiplex PCR; TCRdb keeps in-frame clones, though not all of them. This table holds 75,000 to 100,000 clones, 75% to 90% found once. Sequences were derived from peripheral blood, sampled on day 0 of AZD1222 vaccination. These receptors all come from an adult in good health.

The J gene is TRBJ2-7, the V gene TRBV3-1 (or the pseudogene TRBV3-2); D gene unclear. CDR1 is LGHDT and CDR2 is YNNKEL in the germline V gene (reference sequence). Trimming took 0 bases from V and 3 from J, leaving 6 bases between them. The CDR3 extends over 13 amino acids. The CDR3 is CASSQEVYYEQYF. The CDR3 DNA is TGTGCCAGCAGCCAAGAAGTTTACTACGAGCAGTACTTC.

The DNA of the CDR3 is TGCGCCAGCAGAAGGGACAGGGCGTCCTACGAGCAGTACTTC. Protein sequence: CASRRDRASYEQYF. The chain links TRBV4-3 to TRBJ2-7; 9 nucleotides line up with TRBD1. J lost 1 base, V lost 6 bases, and 4 bases had no gene match. This CDR3 spans 14 amino acids. The germline V gene encodes CDR1 LGHNA and CDR2 YSLEER.

The V gene is TRBV9, the J gene TRBJ2-7; D is perhaps TRBD2 (6 bases). The germline V gene encodes CDR1 SGDLS and CDR2 YYNGEE. CDR3 size: 14 residues. The ends were cut back, 0 bases at V and 9 bases at J, with 16 bases in the middle. The CDR3 DNA is TGTGCCAGCAGCGTAGGCGGGACCGACAAGGGGCAGTACTTC. It specifies CASSVGGTDKGQYF.

The DNA for the CDR3 is TGTGCCAGCAGTGTTAGGGGGCGGGTGAACACTGAAGCTTTCTTT. Protein product: CASSVRGRVNTEAFF. The chain links TRBV28 to TRBJ1-1; 7 bases match TRBD1. The CDR3 length is 15 residues. In germline, CDR1 is MDHEN, CDR2 SYDVKM. J gave up 0 bases and V 5 bases, and 6 bases lay outside the gene matches. Looking up the rest from reference TRBV28 and TRBJ1-1 gives the full variable domain: DVKVTQSSRYLVKRTGEKVFLECVQDMDHENMFWYRQDPGLGLRLIYFSYDVKMKEKGDIPEGYSVSREKKERFSLILESASTNQTSMYLCASSVRGRVNTEAFFGQGTRLTVV.

The CDR3 spells CATPRAVRLAGDQSDTQYF. The DNA of the CDR3 is TGTGCCACCCCTAGGGCGGTCAGACTAGCGGGAGATCAATCGGATACGCAGTATTTT. The gene calls are TRBV24-1 and TRBJ2-3; 12 bases are shared with TRBD2. CDR3 length: 19 amino acids. V dropped 9 bases and J dropped 6; count of bases not matched to a gene: 21. From germline, CDR1 is KGHDR and CDR2 SFDVKD.

The chain couples TRBV9 to TRBJ2-1; D possibly corresponds to TRBD2 (6 bases). V was trimmed by 0 bases and J by 2 bases, leaving 9 bases between them. There are 15 residues in the CDR3. Per the germline V gene, CDR1 is SGDLS and CDR2 is YYNGEE. CDR3 sequence (DNA): TGTGCCAGCAGCGTAGCTCCGGGAGCCTACAATGAGCAGTTCTTC. Translation gives CASSVAPGAYNEQFF.

This clone was seen once. The chain has TRBV4-3 and TRBJ1-5; D is perhaps TRBD1 (6 bases). Germline lookup yields CDR1 LGHNA and CDR2 YSLEER. The CDR3 runs 15 residues. Deletions cut 1 base from V and 3 bases from J, with 10 bases between. CDR3 loop: CASSQGQDSNQPQHF. The DNA for the CDR3 is TGCGCCAGCAGCCAAGGACAGGACTCCAATCAGCCCCAGCATTTT.

The chain recombines TRBV5-1 with TRBJ2-7; D is unclear. The CDR3 contains 14 residues. Trimming shortened V by 1 base and J by 4 bases, and 12 bases separated the two germline ends. Germline V CDR1 and CDR2: SGHRS, YFSETQ. Written as DNA, the CDR3 is TGCGCCAGCAGCTTGTCCGATCTTCGGTACGAGCAGTACTTC. As protein: CASSLSDLRYEQYF.

This clone was counted a single time. The same CDR3 is also encoded by other DNA sequences in this sample. CDR3 in amino acids: CASSVFTDTQYF. CDR3 bases: TGTGCCAGCAGCGTATTCACAGATACGCAGTATTTT. V is TRBV9 and J is TRBJ2-3; D unclear. CDR3 length equals 12 residues. CDR1 is SGDLS, CDR2 YYNGEE, per germline. V shed 1 base and J shed 2 bases, with 2 bases lying between them.

This chain uses TRBV7-3 with TRBJ2-5, with D perhaps being TRBD1 or TRBD2 (5 bases each). This CDR3 has 14 residues. V lost 6 bases and J 5 bases, leaving 16 bases between the germline ends. In germline, CDR1 is SGHTA, CDR2 FQGTGA. CDR3 residues: CASSRDQRAETQYF. The CDR3 bases are TGTGCCAGCAGTCGGGACCAGAGGGCGGAGACCCAGTACTTC.

V usage is TRBV6-1 and J usage is TRBJ1-6; 9 nucleotides match TRBD1. CDR1 is MNHNS, CDR2 SASEGT, per germline. The CDR3 runs to 15 residues. With V trimmed by 1 base and J by 12 bases, 7 bases remained unmatched. The DNA for the CDR3 is TGTGCCAGCAGTGAAGGAGGGACAGGGAGGGAACCCCTCCACTTT. Amino acids: CASSEGGTGREPLHF.

V usage is TRBV7-2 and J usage is TRBJ2-1; 9 bases are a match to TRBD1. Looked up from germline, CDR1 is SGHTA and CDR2 is FQGNSA. V trimming: 0 bases; J trimming: 3 bases; junction bases outside the gene matches: 3. CDR3 length: 16 residues. CDR3 residues: CASSLAGTGIYNEQFF. The CDR3 bases are TGTGCCAGCAGCTTAGCCGGGACAGGGATCTACAATGAGCAGTTCTTC.

V usage is TRBV27 and J usage is TRBJ2-7; D is uncertain. The CDR3 has 13 residues. Germline CDR1 and CDR2: MNHEY and SMNVEV (reference sequence). Trimming took off 3 bases at V and 3 bases at J, with 9 bases between the two ends. CDR3 DNA sequence: TGTGCCAGCAGTTTCCTTTTCGGCTACGAGCAGTACTTC. Its protein product is CASSFLFGYEQYF.

The rearrangement uses TRBV18 and TRBJ2-3, with D possibly being TRBD2 (6 bases). Germline assignment: CDR1 KGHSH and CDR2 LQKENI. V was pared by 4 bases and J by 3 bases, with 8 bases between. The CDR3 sequence is 13 residues long. CDR3 nucleotide sequence: TGTGCCAGCTCACTCGGGACTACAGATACGCAGTATTTT. As protein: CASSLGTTDTQYF.

V usage is TRBV7-2 and J usage is TRBJ1-5; 8 nucleotides line up with TRBD1. Germline CDR1 and CDR2: SGHTA and FQGNSA. The CDR3 runs to 13 residues. The trim removed 0 bases at V and 15 bases at J, leaving 7 bases unmatched. CDR3 protein: CASSLAGQGERHF. The DNA for the CDR3 is TGTGCCAGCAGCTTAGCCGGACAGGGCGAGCGGCATTTT.

On this clone itself: Germline is not matched at one junction end, which may reflect a read error. The chain has TRBV14 and TRBJ2-5; D ambiguous. The CDR3 totals 13 residues. Germline assignment: CDR1 SGHDN and CDR2 FVKESK. CDR3 in DNA: TGTGCCAGCAGCCAAAATCCACAAGGGACCCAGTACTTC. It is translated as CASSQNPQGTQYF.

The rearrangement uses TRBV5-1 and TRBJ2-7, with TRBD2 matching over 11 bases. The CDR3 runs 15 residues. V dropped 4 bases and J dropped 5; count of bases not matched to a gene: 8. The germline gives CDR1 SGHRS, CDR2 YFSETQ. The CDR3 region is CASSKLAGGPNEQYF. Written as DNA, the CDR3 is TGCGCCAGCAGCAAATTAGCGGGAGGGCCGAACGAGCAGTACTTC.

This chain connects TRBV12-3 or TRBV12-4 to TRBJ2-1; D ambiguous. The CDR3 runs to 12 residues. Trimming left V 11 bases short and J 7 bases short, with 15 bases between. The CDR3 region is CASLVGRNEQFF. For the CDR3, the DNA is TGTGCCTCTCTTGTGGGCAGGAATGAGCAGTTCTTC.

This rearrangement joins TRBV11-2 to TRBJ2-3, with D perhaps TRBD1 (5 bases). In germline, CDR1 is SGHAT, CDR2 FQNNGV. The germline V and J ends were trimmed by 0 bases and 4 bases, with 8 bases remaining between them. This CDR3 contains 14 residues. The CDR3 region is CASSLDRAPDTQYF. CDR3 sequence (DNA): TGTGCCAGCAGCTTAGACAGGGCCCCAGATACGCAGTATTTT.

The V call is TRBV2, the J call TRBJ2-2, with 12 bases aligning to TRBD2. J was trimmed by 4 bases and V by 10 bases; bases with no gene match: 13. Germline V gene data show CDR1 as SNHLY and CDR2 as FYNNEI. The CDR3 loop spans 17 amino acids. The CDR3 DNA is TGTGCCACCGGGGTCCTAGCGGGAGGGCAGGGCACCGGGGAGCTGTTTTTT. It encodes CATGVLAGGQGTGELFF.

V usage is TRBV7-2 and J usage is TRBJ1-3, with TRBD1 matching over 7 bases. This CDR3 is built from 14 residues. Trimming cost V 6 bases and J 4 bases; bases outside gene matches: 6. Germline V lookup: CDR1 SGHTA, CDR2 FQGNSA. CDR3 in amino acids: CASRLRGGGNTIYF. The CDR3 bases are TGTGCCAGCAGGCTGAGAGGGGGCGGAAACACCATATATTTT.

The chain links TRBV7-3 to TRBJ2-3; D is possibly TRBD2 (5 bases). Looked up from germline, CDR1 is SGHTA and CDR2 is FQGTGA. This CDR3 region has 15 residues. Between the trimmed V and J ends, which lost 5 bases and 0 bases, there was a span of 12 bases. The CDR3 nucleotides are TGTGCCAGCAGCCGAGGAGGCGTTAGCACAGATACGCAGTATTTT. Residues: CASSRGGVSTDTQYF.

The gene calls are TRBV3-1 (or the pseudogene TRBV3-2) and TRBJ2-1, with D possibly matching TRBD2 (5 bases). The length of the CDR3 is 14 residues. V was trimmed by 3 bases and J by 10 bases, leaving 16 bases between them. In germline, CDR1 is LGHDT, CDR2 YNNKEL (reference sequence). This CDR3 reads CASSQQLGPGEQFF. Here the CDR3 DNA reads TGTGCCAGCAGCCAGCAGCTAGGCCCGGGGGAGCAGTTCTTC.